Following are 10 T cell receptor beta chains from one sample sequenced in a study of blood T cell repertoires in COVID-19. The data were produced by immunoSEQ multiplex PCR, yet TCRdb's version contains in-frame clones alone and is incomplete. The sample shows about 220,000 clones, 84% of them seen only once. The sample comprised PBMCs or T cells enriched from blood (not recorded which). Receptors were obtained from a woman in her thirties or forties who had recovered from COVID-19.

V usage is TRBV4-1 and J usage is TRBJ2-1; 8 nucleotides match TRBD2. The V segment lost 4 bases and the J segment 8 bases; nucleotides outside the gene matches: 13. CDR1 and CDR2 (germline): MGHRA, YSYEKL. CDR3 length equals 16 residues. This chain's CDR3 is CASSRNDRSGSHEQFF. The CDR3 DNA sequence: TGCGCCAGCAGCCGTAATGACCGAAGCGGGAGCCATGAGCAGTTCTTC.

This chain connects TRBV18 to TRBJ1-4; D is undetermined. Trimming took 1 base from V and 4 from J, leaving 10 bases between them. In germline, CDR1 is KGHSH, CDR2 LQKENI. The CDR3 totals 15 residues. Here the CDR3 DNA reads TGTGCCAGCTCACCACAGCGGGGTCTTAATGAAAAACTGTTTTTT. Translation: CASSPQRGLNEKLFF.

This clone has just a few counts. This sequence joins TRBV27 and TRBJ1-3; no reliable D call. The germline V gene has CDR1 MNHEY and CDR2 SMNVEV (reference sequence). Trimming took off 6 bases at V and 0 bases at J, with 12 bases between the two ends. CDR3 length: 15 residues. The CDR3, as DNA: TGTGCCAGCAGCCTCGTGGGGAGCTCTGGAAACACCATATATTTT. Translation gives CASSLVGSSGNTIYF.

V gene TRBV10-3 combines with J gene TRBJ2-7; D remains ambiguous. The germline V gene has CDR1 ENHRY and CDR2 SYGVKD. The CDR3 is 15 amino acids. Trimming shortened V by 2 bases and J by 6 bases, and 17 bases separated the two germline ends. CDR3 loop: CAISEIRGPPGEQYF. The CDR3, as DNA: TGTGCCATCAGTGAGATTCGTGGGCCACCCGGCGAGCAGTACTTC.

The V call is TRBV5-1, the J call TRBJ2-5, with D possibly being TRBD2 (6 bases). The CDR3 spans 14 residues. Germline V gene data show CDR1 as SGHRS and CDR2 as YFSETQ. Between the trimmed V and J ends, which lost 4 bases and 9 bases, there was a span of 19 bases. This chain's CDR3 is CASSGLLFGGAQYF. The CDR3 DNA reads TGCGCCAGCAGCGGGCTGTTGTTCGGGGGAGCCCAGTACTTC.

This clone turned up a few times. The rearrangement links TRBV7-2 to TRBJ1-1; 9 nucleotides match TRBD1. With V trimmed by 8 bases and J by 10 bases, 11 bases remained unmatched. The CDR3 runs to 13 residues. Germline V CDR1 and CDR2: SGHTA, FQGNSA. The CDR3 nucleotides read TGTGCCAGCGCTCCGGGACAGGGAGTTTCAGCTTTCTTT. It codes for CASAPGQGVSAFF.

V usage is TRBV13 and J usage is TRBJ2-5; tentative D call: TRBD2 (5 bases). The CDR3 is 14 residues long. Germline CDR1 reads PRHDT; CDR2 reads FYEKMQ (reference sequence). V lost 2 bases to trimming and J lost 2 bases, with 9 bases between them. The CDR3 coding sequence is TGTGCCAGCAGCTTATGGCGGAGGCAAGAGACCCAGTACTTC. Residues: CASSLWRRQETQYF.

This clone was seen a handful of times. The V gene is TRBV19, the J gene TRBJ1-4; 12 positions agree with TRBD1. With 3 bases clipped from V and 7 bases from J, the junction kept 9 bases outside the gene matches. This CDR3 region has 17 residues. Germline-derived CDR1 and CDR2 are LNHDA and SQIVND (reference sequence). The CDR3 sequence: CASSMGQGASYGEKLFF. The DNA for the CDR3 is TGTGCCAGTAGTATGGGACAGGGGGCTAGTTACGGTGAAAAACTGTTTTTT.

The V gene is TRBV2, the J gene TRBJ2-7; 7 bases line up with TRBD2. CDR1 and CDR2 (germline): SNHLY, FYNNEI. V lost 6 bases, J lost 0 bases, and 8 bases stayed unmatched. This CDR3 spans 15 amino acids. The CDR3 DNA reads TGTGCCAGCAGCGCCGGACTAGACTTCTCCTACGAGCAGTACTTC. Its translation: CASSAGLDFSYEQYF.

This clone was counted only a few times. V gene TRBV11-2 combines with J gene TRBJ2-7; TRBD2 is a possible D gene (6 bases). The germline gives CDR1 SGHAT, CDR2 FQNNGV. CDR3 size: 19 residues. With 5 bases removed from V and 3 bases from J, the gap between germline ends came to 29 bases. CDR3 in DNA: TGTGCCAGCAGCCAAATTAGGAGGTCCCGGGGCGAGGGAGGCTACGAGCAGTACTTC. Its protein is CASSQIRRSRGEGGYEQYF.